This TCR beta chain was obtained from a study of control samples from healthy donors and cancer patients. The V end was cut by 2 bases, the J end by 2 bases, with 4 bases between. In germline, CDR1 is LNHDA, CDR2 SQIVND (reference sequence). The CDR3 is made up of 13 amino acids. Repertoires were generated with immunoSEQ multiplex PCR, while TCRdb's copy carries only in-frame clones and drops some. The data show 140,000 to 150,000 clones, 80% to 95% seen once. The V and J genes are TRBV19 and TRBJ1-5; no clear D. The TCR was taken from a man between 18 and 35 years old in good health. What was sequenced was blood. CDR3 sequence reads: CASSIWGNQPQHF. The DNA of the CDR3 is TGTGCCAGTAGTATATGGGGCAATCAGCCCCAGCATTTT.